This T cell receptor (beta chain) originates from a study of Graves' ophthalmopathy and Graves' hyperthyroidism. Study-level findings and limits: Ophthalmopathy progression prediction by the model yielded a sensitivity of more than 60% and a specificity of 72% to 75%.

The CDR3 is made up of 13 amino acids. The germline V gene has CDR1 DFQATT and CDR2 SNEGSKA (reference sequence). With 5 bases removed from V and 4 bases from J, the gap between germline ends came to 14 bases. Hyperthyroidism cases were recent diagnoses of under 2 months' duration in people aged 18 to 65. Using RNA transcripts, the TCR beta CDR3 regions were amplified. The first round was an RT-PCR with HTBI primers, and the second round was a multiplex PCR. TCRdb re-analysed the multiplex PCR reads in MiXCR, keeping a single row per CDR3 protein. The data hold about 370,000 distinct CDR3 sequences, with approximately 18% observed a single time. In this sample, this clonotype turned up many times. Its antigen is not known.

J is TRBJ1-2 and V is TRBV20-1; D might be TRBD1 (6 bases). The sample consisted of peripheral blood. The clonotype comes from an adult woman with stable Graves' hyperthyroidism. DNA for the CDR3: TGCAGTGCTCAAGACAGGACATCCTATGGCTACACCTTC. Encoded protein: CSAQDRTSYGYTF.